This entry describes one T cell receptor beta chain. The target antigen is unknown. After isolation, RNA underwent reverse transcription to generate cDNA as the sequencing template. The data were produced by immunoSEQ multiplex PCR, yet TCRdb's version contains in-frame clones alone and is incomplete. The sample includes 250,000 to 300,000 clones, roughly 50% seen only once; the top ten take approximately 2%. This specimen belongs to a study of CD8+ T cells in alopecia areata. Study background: A 6-month off-drug phase came after tofacitinib, which had lasted 6 to 18 months.

Treatment of the sample: oral pan-JAK inhibitor, 5-10 mg twice daily. General observations from the study: Sequencing of scalp samples also includes resident alphabeta T cells from normal skin.

Per germline, CDR1 SNHLY and CDR2 FYNNEI. The ends were cut back, 9 bases at V and 3 bases at J, with 14 bases in the middle. The CDR3 is 13 amino acids. The J gene is TRBJ1-2, the V gene TRBV2; D is ambiguous. The sequencing here drew on CD4+ T cells sorted from blood, taken at week 24, from a patient treated with tofacitinib. The TCR was taken from a human donor with alopecia areata. The CDR3 DNA reads as TGTGCCAGTAGCTCCGGGGTCTACTATGGCTACACCTTC. As protein: CASSSGVYYGYTF.